This T cell receptor beta chain was documented in a study of a mutant IDH1 vaccine in newly diagnosed glioma. The sample's time point: week 35, safety follow-up. In the vaccine, a single dose held 300 ug of the mutant IDH1 20-mer peptide, along with topical imiquimod. Germline CDR1 is KGHSH and CDR2 is LQKENI. The CDR3 totals 15 residues. Trimming stripped 0 bases from V and 1 base from J, with 9 bases between. Concerning this clone itself: Its antigen is not identified.

Libraries were prepared by immunoSEQ multiplex PCR; TCRdb keeps only in-frame clonotypes and omits some of them. Of around 60,000 clones in the sample, about 85% are singletons; the top ten hold 4% to 5%. This material consisted of PBMCs, taken from a glioma patient whose treatment included an IDH1 peptide vaccine. This clonotype originated in a man aged 25 to 40 with glioma. J is TRBJ1-1 and V is TRBV18, with unresolved D. CDR3 DNA: TGTGCCAGCTCACCACCGGGTTCCCCGAACACTGAAGCTTTCTTT. This encodes CASSPPGSPNTEAFF. Full variable domain (missing parts from reference TRBV18 and TRBJ1-1): NAGVMQNPRHLVRRRGQEARLRCSPMKGHSHVYWYRQLPEEGLKFMVYLQKENIIDESGMPKERFSAEFPKEGPSILRIQQVVRGDSAAYFCASSPPGSPNTEAFFGQGTRLTVV.